A selection of T cell receptor beta chains follows, all from one sample in a study of cytomegalovirus exposure and HLA in healthy donors. TCRdb's copy holds only in-frame clones and misses some; the assay was immunoSEQ multiplex PCR. Across around 60,000 clones, the top ten clones capture around 5.3% of the sample. Material: PBMCs. The receptors were sampled from a man between 25 and 39 years old in good health and CMV-seropositive. Each CDR3 is given with its conserved first and last residue. D genes are given only for firm matches.

v_call: TRBV19; j_call: TRBJ2-1; d_call: .; cdr3_nt: TGTGCCAGTAGTAAGGAGGGAACCTACAATGAGCAGTTCTTC; cdr3_aa: CASSKEGTYNEQFF
v_call: TRBV13; j_call: TRBJ1-3; d_call: .; cdr3_nt: TGTGCCAGTACTAAGGGGGGGCCACTCTCTGGAAACACCATATATTTT; cdr3_aa: CASTKGGPLSGNTIYF
v_call: TRBV6-4; j_call: TRBJ2-1; d_call: TRBD2; cdr3_nt: TGTGCCACCGCGGGGGAGGGTGGTCCAAGCGAGCAGTTCTTC; cdr3_aa: CATAGEGGPSEQFF
v_call: TRBV2; j_call: TRBJ2-1; d_call: .; cdr3_nt: TGTGCCAGCAGTGTGTGGGGTGAACTAGGGAATGAGCAGTTCTTC; cdr3_aa: CASSVWGELGNEQFF
v_call: TRBV7-9; j_call: TRBJ2-5; d_call: .; cdr3_nt: TGTGCCAGCAGCCGGCCCGGAGATGAAGAGACCCAGTACTTC; cdr3_aa: CASSRPGDEETQYF
v_call: TRBV18; j_call: TRBJ2-3; d_call: .; cdr3_nt: TGTGCCAGCTCACCGGCAGTTGGAGCAGATAAGCAGTATTTT; cdr3_aa: CASSPAVGADKQYF
v_call: TRBV21-1; j_call: TRBJ1-4; d_call: .; cdr3_nt: TGTGCCAGCAGCAAACGAGGGATCAGATCGGGCCCAAGTGAAAAACTGTTTTTT; cdr3_aa: CASSKRGIRSGPSEKLFF
v_call: TRBV19; j_call: TRBJ2-1; d_call: TRBD2; cdr3_nt: TGTGCCAGTAGCCCCACGGGACTAGCGGAATACAATGAGCAGTTCTTC; cdr3_aa: CASSPTGLAEYNEQFF
v_call: TRBV18; j_call: TRBJ1-4; d_call: .; cdr3_nt: TGTGCCAGCTCATCCTTACAGGGATTTGACGAAAAACTGTTTTTT; cdr3_aa: CASSSLQGFDEKLFF
v_call: TRBV5-1; j_call: TRBJ2-5; d_call: .; cdr3_nt: TGCGCCAGCAGCTTGGACAGGGTCAAAGAGACCCAGTACTTC; cdr3_aa: CASSLDRVKETQYF
v_call: TRBV19; j_call: TRBJ1-1; d_call: .; cdr3_nt: TGTGCCAGTAGTGGTCACAGGGCTCCTGAAGCTTTCTTT; cdr3_aa: CASSGHRAPEAFF
v_call: TRBV29-1; j_call: TRBJ2-5; d_call: TRBD2; cdr3_nt: TGCCTTGCGGGGGGTGAGAACCAGTACTTC; cdr3_aa: CLAGGENQYF
v_call: TRBV20-1; j_call: TRBJ2-1; d_call: .; cdr3_nt: TGCAGTGCTAGTCCATACAATGAGCAGTTCTTC; cdr3_aa: CSASPYNEQFF
v_call: TRBV15; j_call: TRBJ2-1; d_call: TRBD2; cdr3_nt: TGTGCCACCAGCGGGCCGGGACTAGCGAACTACAATGAGCAGTTCTTC; cdr3_aa: CATSGPGLANYNEQFF
v_call: TRBV7-9; j_call: TRBJ2-7; d_call: TRBD1; cdr3_nt: TGTGCCAGCAGCTCCACAGGGGACAGGTACGAGCAGTACTTC; cdr3_aa: CASSSTGDRYEQYF
v_call: TRBV6-5; j_call: TRBJ2-1; d_call: TRBD2; cdr3_nt: TGTGCCAGCAGCCTGGGACTAGCGGAGACCAATGAGCAGTTCTTC; cdr3_aa: CASSLGLAETNEQFF
v_call: TRBV30; j_call: TRBJ1-5; d_call: .; cdr3_nt: TGTGCCTGGAACCAGGGCCAGACCTTTCCCGATCAGCCCCAGCATTTT; cdr3_aa: CAWNQGQTFPDQPQHF
v_call: TRBV7-8; j_call: TRBJ2-1; d_call: TRBD2; cdr3_nt: TGTGCCAGCAGCTTAGTCTTTTACGGGACTAGCTTGGACAATGAGCAGTTCTTC; cdr3_aa: CASSLVFYGTSLDNEQFF
v_call: TRBV29-1; j_call: TRBJ2-3; d_call: TRBD1; cdr3_nt: TGCAGCGTTGAAGGAGGGGGCATCACAGATACGCAGTATTTT; cdr3_aa: CSVEGGGITDTQYF
v_call: TRBV30; j_call: TRBJ1-5; d_call: .; cdr3_nt: TGTGCCTGGAGTACTTCAAGCAATCAGCCCCAGCATTTT; cdr3_aa: CAWSTSSNQPQHF
v_call: TRBV5-4; j_call: TRBJ2-5; d_call: TRBD2; cdr3_nt: TGTGCCAGTGGACTAGCGGGGGTGAGGGGAGAGACCCAGTACTTC; cdr3_aa: CASGLAGVRGETQYF
v_call: TRBV5-6; j_call: TRBJ1-2; d_call: TRBD1; cdr3_nt: TGTGCCAGCAGCTTGAATGAGGGGGCGCATGGCTACACCTTC; cdr3_aa: CASSLNEGAHGYTF
v_call: TRBV5-6; j_call: TRBJ2-1; d_call: TRBD2; cdr3_nt: TGTGCCAGCAGCCCGACGAGCGGGATCCACAATGAGCAGTTCTTC; cdr3_aa: CASSPTSGIHNEQFF
v_call: TRBV30; j_call: TRBJ2-6; d_call: .; cdr3_nt: TGTGCCTGGAGGGGAAGCTTAACAGGGAAAGGCCGCTCTGGGGCCAACGTCCTGACTTTC; cdr3_aa: CAWRGSLTGKGRSGANVLTF
v_call: TRBV4-1; j_call: TRBJ1-1; d_call: TRBD1; cdr3_nt: TGCGCCAGCAGCCACTCAAGGGAGGACAGGCGAGTTTGGACTGAAGCTTTCTTT; cdr3_aa: CASSHSREDRRVWTEAFF
v_call: TRBV5-6; j_call: TRBJ2-3; d_call: .; cdr3_nt: TGTGCCAGCAGCTTGCTAAGGGCGGGAGATACGCAGTATTTT; cdr3_aa: CASSLLRAGDTQYF
v_call: TRBV27; j_call: TRBJ1-1; d_call: .; cdr3_nt: TGTGCCAGCAGTGGTCGAAAGGGGGTCGCTGAAGCTTTCTTT; cdr3_aa: CASSGRKGVAEAFF
v_call: TRBV18; j_call: TRBJ2-6; d_call: .; cdr3_nt: TGTGCCAGCTCGTCAAGAAGTGGACAGCGCTCTGGGGCCAACGTCCTGACTTTC; cdr3_aa: CASSSRSGQRSGANVLTF
v_call: TRBV4-2; j_call: TRBJ2-1; d_call: .; cdr3_nt: TGTGCCAGCAGCCAAGAGCGAGGAGACAATGAGCAGTTCTTC; cdr3_aa: CASSQERGDNEQFF